The TCR beta chain described here comes from a study of post-analysis software for immune sequencing data. Study context: Recorded subtypes: relapsing-remitting, secondary progressive, progressive-relapsing; some patients unannotated.

This clonotype showed up just once. The antigen is not known. The TCR beta cDNA libraries contained unique molecular identifiers. When roughly 0.9 to 10 million T cells were used, they gave around 500,000 cDNA molecules. TCRdb re-derived calls from the PCR reads in MiXCR, one entry per CDR3 protein. The table includes about 430,000 distinct CDR3 sequences, 35% to 45% detected once. Findings and limits, study-wide: Significantly decreased normalized Chao1 diversity was recorded for multiple sclerosis patients relative to controls. Roughly 5 TRBV segments, TRBV5-6, TRBV5-1 and TRBV20-1 among them, were found more frequent in patients than controls. Samples prepared in the same batch strongly co-clustered by F measure.

The V gene's germline CDR1 is MNHNS and CDR2 SASEGT. CDR3 size: 16 residues. Trimming removed 7 bases from V and 5 bases from J; junction bases left unmatched: 13. The J gene is TRBJ1-1, the V gene TRBV6-1, with 10 bases identical to TRBD1. This TCR derives from a girl aged 2 to 10 with multiple sclerosis. Material: blood. CDR3 in DNA: TGTGCCAGCAACCCTTCCCGGACAGGGGGATTTACTGAAGCTTTCTTT. This translates into CASNPSRTGGFTEAFF.